This T cell receptor (beta chain) was captured in a study of blood T cell repertoires in COVID-19. Study as a whole: The United States, Italy and Spain were the sources of the acute and convalescent COVID-19 samples. PBMCs, B-cell-depleted T cells, or T cells were the source of the cDNA or gDNA that made up the material.

Trimming cost V 3 bases and J 3 bases, with 3 bases left between them. CDR1 and CDR2 from the germline V gene are MDHEN and SYDVKM. This CDR3 contains 11 residues. How the authors handled the data: Reference gene primer amplification gave nucleated cell count estimates. Profiled with immunoSEQ multiplex PCR; TCRdb holds only in-frame clones, not every one. That table gives V, J and clone size, and the DNA gave D and trimming. This table holds 90,000 to 100,000 clones, around 81% found once. The TCR comes from a man aged 55 to 70 with acute or convalescent COVID-19. Material: peripheral blood. This sequence joins TRBV28 and TRBJ2-7; D gene unclear. CDR3 region: CASSFGYEQYF. Written as DNA, the CDR3 is TGTGCCAGCAGTTTCGGCTACGAGCAGTACTTC.